This TCR beta chain is from a study (dated by TCRdb to 2016 to 2017). Library construction relied on RT-PCR. This sample was sequenced with an Illumina MiSeq. Clones were called with MiXCR by TCRdb after fastp trimmed the public reads at Q25, and only in-frame beta chains were retained. Rows matching on CDR3 protein sequence are summarized as one entry with the most common DNA and genes. The sample profile shows around 700,000 distinct CDR3 sequences; approximately 15% of them were found once. 3.6% of the sample is held by the ten biggest clonotypes. Its CDR3 holds 15 amino acids, cysteine through phenylalanine. Only the CDR3 DNA is retained, 45 bases long and in frame from the first base. CDR1 and CDR2, per the germline V gene, are SNHLY and FYNNEI. After removal of 7 bases from V and 4 bases from J, the junction retains 8 bases not matched to a gene. This clonotype turned up a few times. Its recognized antigen is unknown. No clone much larger than this one lies a single base away; base qualities are absent.

The sample was memory CD4+ T cells from blood. The sequence derives from a female donor in good health, serving as a healthy control. The rearranged chain carries TRBV2 and TRBJ1-5; a stretch of 9 junction bases matches TRBD1. The CDR3 amino acid sequence is: CASTLGQGKNQPQHF. The DNA is as follows: TGTGCCAGCACCCTGGGACAGGGTAAAAATCAGCCCCAGCATTTT.